Presented here are 16 T cell receptor beta chains from one specimen sequenced in a study of T cells in Graves' hyperthyroidism and ophthalmopathy. TCR beta CDR3 regions were amplified from RNA. When the TCR CDR3 underwent first-round RT-PCR, the HTBI primer set was used. TCRdb passed the multiplex PCR reads through MiXCR, listing each CDR3 protein once. The table lists approximately 610,000 distinct CDR3 sequences, about a sixth of them singletons, with 15% to 20% in the top ten. What was sequenced was blood. These receptors all come from a woman aged 18-30 years with Graves' hyperthyroidism.

On this clonotype itself: With a much larger clone just one base away, this may be a read error. The CDR3 here is CTSSFRRGQADQPQHF. As DNA, the CDR3 is TGTACCAGCAGTTTTCGACGGGGGCAGGCGGATCAGCCCCAGCATTTT. V and J are TRBV12-3 or TRBV12-4 and TRBJ1-5, with D perhaps TRBD1 (6 bases). The length of the CDR3 is 16 residues.

This clonotype turned up a few times. The CDR3 protein is CASSAVPNYGYTF. The CDR3 nucleotides are TGCGCCAGCAGTGCGGTTCCTAACTATGGCTACACCTTC. The rearrangement links TRBV10-1 to TRBJ1-2; unclear D gene. CDR1 is WNHNN, CDR2 SYGVQD, per germline (reference sequence). Trimming shortened V by 4 bases and J by 0 bases, and 6 bases separated the two germline ends. The CDR3 has 13 amino acids.

This clonotype was recorded at least ten times. The gene calls are TRBV20-1 and TRBJ2-7; TRBD2 aligns across 8 bases. This CDR3 spans 15 amino acids. Per germline, CDR1 DFQATT and CDR2 SNEGSKA (reference sequence). V was pared by 5 bases and J by 2 bases, with 11 bases of the junction left unmatched. The CDR3 nucleotides read TGCAGTGCTCCCGGGGGGGGGGTCGGCCCCTACGAGCAGTACTTC. The encoded protein is CSAPGGGVGPYEQYF.

This chain joins TRBV7-8 and TRBJ2-6; D is possibly TRBD2 (6 bases). In germline, CDR1 is SGHVS, CDR2 FQNEAQ. V gave up 2 bases and J gave up 2 bases, with 13 bases separating them. The CDR3 sequence is 17 residues long. The CDR3 loop is CASSLMGGSPGANVLTF. In DNA form, the CDR3 reads TGTGCCAGCAGCTTAATGGGGGGTAGCCCTGGGGCCAACGTCCTGACTTTC.

This clonotype was seen many times. The gene calls are TRBV15 and TRBJ2-7; 7 bases are a match to TRBD2. The junction had 6 bases not matched to a gene; V was cut back by 2 bases and J by 2 bases. The V gene's germline CDR1 is LNHNV and CDR2 YYDKDF (reference sequence). There are 15 residues in the CDR3. The CDR3 reads CATSRLGGQTYEQYF. For the CDR3, the DNA is TGTGCCACCAGCAGATTGGGAGGGCAGACCTACGAGCAGTACTTC.

The chain couples TRBV6-1 to TRBJ1-1; D might be TRBD1 (5 bases). Germline V gene sequence: CDR1 MNHNS, CDR2 SASEGT. The CDR3 runs to 15 residues. V shed 7 bases and J shed 0 bases, with 15 bases lying between them. The CDR3 protein is CASTTEGWMNTEAFF. CDR3 coding DNA: TGTGCCAGCACGACCGAGGGGTGGATGAACACTGAAGCTTTCTTT.

This clonotype was detected many times. The rearrangement joins TRBV28 to TRBJ2-7; 7 bases are a match to TRBD1. The CDR3 consists of 16 residues. The germline V gene encodes CDR1 MDHEN and CDR2 SYDVKM. The junction had 8 bases not matched to a gene; V was cut back by 3 bases and J by 0 bases. CDR3 in amino acids: CASSFPMTGNSYEQYF. The CDR3 bases are TGTGCCAGCAGTTTCCCCATGACAGGGAACTCCTACGAGCAGTACTTC.

This clonotype was seen a few times. This chain connects TRBV29-1 to TRBJ1-1; D not resolved. The germline V and J ends were trimmed by 5 bases and 0 bases, with 16 bases remaining between them. Germline V CDR1 and CDR2: SQVTM, ANQGSEA. CDR3 length equals 15 residues. The CDR3 spells CSVIIRSSMNTEAFF. The CDR3 bases are TGCAGCGTTATTATCCGGTCCTCCATGAACACTGAAGCTTTCTTT.

This clonotype has only a few counts. The chain employs TRBV2 and TRBJ2-2, with a possible D match to TRBD1 (5 bases). The length of the CDR3 is 14 residues. The V gene lost 7 bases and the J gene lost 8 bases, with 17 bases spanning the gap. CDR1 and CDR2 from the germline V gene are SNHLY and FYNNEI. CDR3 protein: CASNGVESGGELFF. CDR3 bases: TGTGCCAGCAATGGCGTAGAATCAGGGGGGGAGCTGTTTTTT.

This clonotype appeared many times. V is TRBV20-1 and J is TRBJ2-3; the match to TRBD2 covers 10 bases. The V gene end was trimmed by 3 bases and the J gene end by 1 base; junction bases not matched to a gene: 4. In germline, CDR1 is DFQATT, CDR2 SNEGSKA (reference sequence). The CDR3 has 15 amino acids. The chain's CDR3 is CSASAGLAGTDTQYF. The CDR3 nucleotides read TGCAGTGCTAGTGCTGGACTAGCGGGCACAGATACGCAGTATTTT.

A note on this clonotype: This may arise from a read error, as a much more abundant clone is one base away. The chain has TRBV6-5 and TRBJ2-3; TRBD2 is a possible D gene (6 bases). Germline V gene data show CDR1 as MNHEY and CDR2 as SVGAGI. The CDR3 sequence is 14 residues long. In nucleotides, the CDR3 is TGTGCCAGCAGTTACTCAACAACGGGGGATACGCAGTGTTTT. Protein: CASSYSTTGDTQCF.

This clonotype showed up just a few times. The V gene is TRBV5-6, the J gene TRBJ2-3, with D unresolved. This CDR3 has 14 residues. Germline CDR1 SGHDT, CDR2 YYEEEE. V lost 2 bases and J lost 4, with 11 bases in between. CDR3 in DNA: TGTGCCAGCAGCTTTGGACCTTTCCCAGATACGCAGTATTTT. This codes for CASSFGPFPDTQYF.

This clonotype was picked up a small number of times. The V gene is TRBV6-2 or TRBV6-3, the J gene TRBJ1-1; D gene ambiguous. Germline-derived CDR1 and CDR2 are MNHEY and SVGEGT. The CDR3 is made up of 11 amino acids. Trimming removed 6 bases from V and 4 bases from J, with 6 bases in between. Written as DNA, the CDR3 is TGTGCCAGCAGGTTAGCCACTGAAGCTTTCTTT. Its translation: CASRLATEAFF.

The table lists this clonotype with many counts. The V and J genes are TRBV30 and TRBJ1-5, with D possibly being TRBD1 (6 bases). Germline-derived CDR1 and CDR2 are GTSNPN and SVGIG (reference sequence). The V end lost 1 base, the J end lost 6 bases, and 10 bases lay between the germline ends. The CDR3 runs to 13 residues. The CDR3 nucleotides are TGTGCCTGGAGTGGGGGGGGCGGTCAGCCCCAGCATTTT. It is translated as CAWSGGGGQPQHF.

At least ten counts were recorded for this clonotype. The CDR3 bases are TGTGCCAGCAGTGACCGGGGTTCAACTAATGAAAAACTGTTTTTT. Translated, it gives CASSDRGSTNEKLFF. The rearrangement uses TRBV6-1 and TRBJ1-4; no definite D call. The CDR3 spans 15 residues. Germline CDR1 MNHNS, CDR2 SASEGT. Trimming took off 3 bases at V and 0 bases at J, with 8 bases between the two ends.

This clonotype was detected ten times or more. The chain employs TRBV12-3 or TRBV12-4 and TRBJ2-2; TRBD1 aligns across 10 bases. CDR3 length equals 18 residues. V gave up 6 bases and J gave up 1 base; unmatched junction bases: 11. This CDR3 is CASRTAGTGAENTGELFF. CDR3 DNA: TGTGCCAGCAGGACCGCCGGGACAGGGGCGGAGAACACCGGGGAGCTGTTTTTT.